This T cell receptor (beta chain) appears in the sequencing data of a study of T cell repertoires in ileal Crohn's disease. Per sample, 500 to 650 nanograms of biopsy DNA were TCRB immunosequenced. Produced via immunoSEQ multiplex PCR; TCRdb's table is partial and in-frame only. The repertoire includes approximately 29,000 clones, roughly 81% of them detected once, and around 5.6% sits in the top ten. CDR3 size: 15 residues. Germline CDR1 is SGHDT and CDR2 is YYEEEE. Trimming took off 3 bases at V and 3 bases at J, with 15 bases between the two ends. The receptor was isolated from an adult with Crohn's disease. The sequencing input was ileal tissue. The chain is built from TRBV5-6 and TRBJ1-1; no reliable D call. CDR3 sequence reads: CASSSSNYMYTEAFF. CDR3 nucleotide sequence: TGTGCCAGCAGCTCCTCAAATTACATGTACACTGAAGCTTTCTTT.